This entry concerns a single TCR beta chain. The entry originates in a study of blood T cell repertoires in COVID-19. Ages ranged from about 18 to 90 years, with residence in approximately 23 US areas. The study assigned cohorts using participant-reported clinical history. CDR1 and CDR2 (germline): SGHRS, YFSETQ. This CDR3 contains 13 residues. With 3 bases removed from V and 2 bases from J, the gap between germline ends came to 8 bases. Clones were sequenced by immunoSEQ multiplex PCR, and TCRdb holds only the in-frame ones, with some missing. The table shows some 400,000 clones, with around 89% occurring only once.

The material sequenced was PBMCs or T cells enriched from blood (not recorded which). This receptor was obtained from a man younger than 45 who had recovered from COVID-19. The chain combines TRBV5-1 with TRBJ1-1; TRBD1 is a possible D gene (6 bases). CDR3 nucleotide sequence: TGCGCCAGCAGCTCGGACAGCAACACTGAAGCTTTCTTT. Protein sequence: CASSSDSNTEAFF. The entire variable domain, with the rest obtained from reference TRBV5-1 and TRBJ1-1, is as follows: KAGVTQTPRYLIKTRGQQVTLSCSPISGHRSVSWYQQTPGQGLQFLFEYFSETQRNKGNFPGRFSGRQFSNSRSEMNVSTLELGDSALYLCASSSDSNTEAFFGQGTRLTVV.